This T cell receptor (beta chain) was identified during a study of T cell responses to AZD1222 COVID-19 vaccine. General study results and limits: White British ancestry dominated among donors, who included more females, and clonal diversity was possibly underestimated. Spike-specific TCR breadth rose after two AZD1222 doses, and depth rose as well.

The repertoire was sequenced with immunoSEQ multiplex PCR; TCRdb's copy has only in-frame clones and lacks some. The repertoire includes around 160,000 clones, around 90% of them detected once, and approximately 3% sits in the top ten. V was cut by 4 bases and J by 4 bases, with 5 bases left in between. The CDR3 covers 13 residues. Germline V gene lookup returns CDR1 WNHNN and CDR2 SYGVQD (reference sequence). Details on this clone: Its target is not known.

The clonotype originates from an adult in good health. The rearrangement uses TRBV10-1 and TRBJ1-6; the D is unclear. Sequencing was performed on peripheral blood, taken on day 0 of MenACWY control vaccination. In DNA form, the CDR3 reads TGCGCCAGCAGTGCCCAGTATAATTCACCCCTCCACTTT. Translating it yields CASSAQYNSPLHF.